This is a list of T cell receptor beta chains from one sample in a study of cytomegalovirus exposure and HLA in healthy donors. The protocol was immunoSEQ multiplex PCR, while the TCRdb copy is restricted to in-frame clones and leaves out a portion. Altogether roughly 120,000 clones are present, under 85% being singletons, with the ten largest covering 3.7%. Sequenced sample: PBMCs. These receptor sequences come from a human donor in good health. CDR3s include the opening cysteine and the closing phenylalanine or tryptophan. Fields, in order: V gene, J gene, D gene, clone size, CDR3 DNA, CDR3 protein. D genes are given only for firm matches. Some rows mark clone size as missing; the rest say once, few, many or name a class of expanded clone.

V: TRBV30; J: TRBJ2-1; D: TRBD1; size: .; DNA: TGTGCCTGGGAGGGACAGGCTAACTACAATGAGCAGTTCTTC; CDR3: CAWEGQANYNEQFF
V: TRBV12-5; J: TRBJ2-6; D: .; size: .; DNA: TGTGCTAGTGGTTTAGAACAGGGTTTATCAGGGGCCAACGTCCTGACTTTC; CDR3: CASGLEQGLSGANVLTF
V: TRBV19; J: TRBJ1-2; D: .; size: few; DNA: TGTGCCAGTAGTATAGTACGAGGCAGCTTCAACTATGGCTACACCTTC; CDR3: CASSIVRGSFNYGYTF
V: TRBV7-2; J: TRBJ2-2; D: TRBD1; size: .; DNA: TGTGCCAGCAGCCGCCTGGGACAGGGGGTCGGGGAGCTGTTTTTT; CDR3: CASSRLGQGVGELFF
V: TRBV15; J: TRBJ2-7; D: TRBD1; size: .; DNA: TGTGCCACCAGCCGACAGGGGTATGGCTACGAGCAGTACTTC; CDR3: CATSRQGYGYEQYF
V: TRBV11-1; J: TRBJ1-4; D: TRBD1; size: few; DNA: TGTGCCAGCAGCCTGGGGACAGGGGGCGATGAAAAACTGTTTTTT; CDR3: CASSLGTGGDEKLFF
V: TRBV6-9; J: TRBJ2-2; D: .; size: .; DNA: TGTGCCAGCAAACGACGGCCGGGATATCCCGTCACCGGGGAGCTGTTTTTT; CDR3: CASKRRPGYPVTGELFF
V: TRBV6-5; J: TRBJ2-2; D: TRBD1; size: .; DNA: TGTGCCAGCACCACAGGGGCGAACACCGGGGAGCTGTTTTTT; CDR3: CASTTGANTGELFF
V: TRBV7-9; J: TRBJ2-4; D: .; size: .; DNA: TGTGCCAGCAGCCCCATTCCGGCGGCTACTTCTAGCCAAAACATTCAGTACTTC; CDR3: CASSPIPAATSSQNIQYF
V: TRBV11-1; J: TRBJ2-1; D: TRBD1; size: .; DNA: TGTGCCAGCAGCACGCGGTCAGGGGGTGGTGAGCAGTTCTTC; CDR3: CASSTRSGGGEQFF
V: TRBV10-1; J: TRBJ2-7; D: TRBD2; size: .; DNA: TGCGCCAGCCCGACTAGCGGGAGAACCTACGAGCAGTACTTC; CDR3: CASPTSGRTYEQYF
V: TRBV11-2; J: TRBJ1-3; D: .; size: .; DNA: TGTGCCAGCAGCGTAGTGGGGCTTGGGTCAAGCTCTGGAAACACCATATATTTT; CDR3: CASSVVGLGSSSGNTIYF
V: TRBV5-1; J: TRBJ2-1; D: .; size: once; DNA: TGCGCCAGCACCCTGATTGCGGGGCTCGGGGGCAATGAGCAGTTCTTC; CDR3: CASTLIAGLGGNEQFF
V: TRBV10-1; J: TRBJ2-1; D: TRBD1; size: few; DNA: TGCGCCAGCAGTCCGGGACAGGGAGGGGATGAGCAGTTCTTC; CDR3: CASSPGQGGDEQFF
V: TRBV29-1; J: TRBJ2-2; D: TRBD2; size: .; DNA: TGCAGCGTTGAGGTAGCGGGAGGCCCCGGGGAGCTGTTTTTT; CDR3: CSVEVAGGPGELFF
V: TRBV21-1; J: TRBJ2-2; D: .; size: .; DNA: TGTGCCAGCAGCAAAGGAACCCGCCCCGCCGGGACTCCCTTGACCGGGGAGCTGTTTTTT; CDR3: CASSKGTRPAGTPLTGELFF
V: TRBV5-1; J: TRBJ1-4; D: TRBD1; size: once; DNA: TGCGCCAGCAGCTCAGGGACAGGGGAGGGGAAACTGTTTTTT; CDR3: CASSSGTGEGKLFF
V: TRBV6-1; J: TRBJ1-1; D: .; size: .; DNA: TGTGCCAGCAGTGAACTCCAGGGAGGCACTGAAGCTTTCTTT; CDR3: CASSELQGGTEAFF
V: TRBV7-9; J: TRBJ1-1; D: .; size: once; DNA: TGTGCCAGCAGCCCGTCGGGGGGAACTGAAGCTTTCTTT; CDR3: CASSPSGGTEAFF
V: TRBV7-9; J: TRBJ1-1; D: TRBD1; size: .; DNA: TGTGCCAGCAGCTCCCCGGACAGGGCGCAGGGGTTGGCTTTCTTT; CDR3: CASSSPDRAQGLAFF
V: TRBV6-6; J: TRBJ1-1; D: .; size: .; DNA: TGTGCCAGCACCATGCAGGGTTGGACTGAAGCTTTCTTT; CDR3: CASTMQGWTEAFF
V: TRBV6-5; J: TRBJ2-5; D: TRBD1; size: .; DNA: TGTGCCAGCACCGGGACAGGGATACGGGAGACCCAGTACTTC; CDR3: CASTGTGIRETQYF